These T cell receptor beta chains were read from a single sample in a study of blood T cell repertoires in COVID-19. Assay: immunoSEQ multiplex PCR; the TCRdb copy retains only in-frame clones and omits some. The data contain 60,000 to 100,000 clones, 70% to 90% of them singletons. The sequencing sample was made of peripheral blood. The receptors here all came from a man aged 45-65 years with active COVID-19. Both conserved end residues are part of each CDR3. The order of the fields is D gene, J gene, V gene, clone size, CDR3 DNA, CDR3 protein. The D gene is left open where the match is weak. Clone sizes are given selectively: once, few, many, or a class where the clone is expanded.

NA	TRBJ2-7	TRBV5-4	NA	TGTGCCAGCAGCCCCGGGGGTGGTAGGGCCTATGTATACGAGCAGTACTTC	CASSPGGGRAYVYEQYF
NA	TRBJ1-6	TRBV5-1	NA	TGCGCCAGCAGCTGGCAGGGCTTAGAGAATTCACCCCTCCACTTT	CASSWQGLENSPLHF
NA	TRBJ1-1	TRBV11-1	NA	TGTGCCAGCAGCTTAATGCGGGGGTCTGAGACTGAAGCTTTCTTT	CASSLMRGSETEAFF
TRBD2	TRBJ2-7	TRBV7-2	NA	TGTGCCAGCAGCCGCACTAGCGGCAACTACGAGCAGTACTTC	CASSRTSGNYEQYF
TRBD2	TRBJ2-4	TRBV18	NA	TGTGCCAGCTCCACCAGTGGGACTAGAGGGAACATTCAGTACTTC	CASSTSGTRGNIQYF
NA	TRBJ1-2	TRBV28	NA	TGTGCCAGCATTCCTTTGGGGGGGAGCGGCTACACCTTC	CASIPLGGSGYTF
NA	TRBJ2-3	TRBV3-1/TRBV3-2	few	TGTGCCAGCAGCCTGGCCACAGATACGCAGTATTTT	CASSLATDTQYF
NA	TRBJ2-6	TRBV19	NA	TGTGCCAGTCGGGGTAGCGCTGGGGCCAACGTCCTGACTTTC	CASRGSAGANVLTF
TRBD1	TRBJ2-2	TRBV7-6	NA	TGTGCCAGCAGCCGACAGGGGATGGGCACCGGGGAGCTGTTTTTT	CASSRQGMGTGELFF
TRBD1	TRBJ1-4	TRBV28	NA	TGTGCCAGCAGATCGACAGGGTCCGGGGAAAAACTGTTTTTT	CASRSTGSGEKLFF
TRBD2	TRBJ2-1	TRBV11-1	NA	TGTGCCAGCAGCACGGGACTAGCGGGATACAATGAGCAGTTCTTC	CASSTGLAGYNEQFF
NA	TRBJ1-2	TRBV3-1/TRBV3-2	NA	TGTGCCAGCAGCTATACCAACAGGGTATATGGCTACACCTTC	CASSYTNRVYGYTF
NA	TRBJ2-4	TRBV7-9	once	TGTGCCAGCAGCTTCGCAGGCAAAATAGCCAAAAACATTCAGTACTTC	CASSFAGKIAKNIQYF
TRBD1	TRBJ2-2	TRBV15	NA	TGTGCCACCAGCAGAGAAGGACAGGGCCCCGGGGAGCTGTTTTTT	CATSREGQGPGELFF
TRBD1	TRBJ1-6	TRBV3-1/TRBV3-2	NA	TGTGCCAGCAGCCCCAAGGGGGCCGGGTCACCCCTCCACTTT	CASSPKGAGSPLHF
TRBD1	TRBJ1-2	TRBV5-6	NA	TGTGCCAGCAGCCCAGCCCCAGGGGGTCTTCTCTACACCTTC	CASSPAPGGLLYTF
TRBD2	TRBJ2-5	TRBV7-9	NA	TGTGCCAGCAGCGGAACAATAGCGGGAGGGGCAGAGACCCAGTACTTC	CASSGTIAGGAETQYF
NA	TRBJ2-1	TRBV7-6	NA	TGTGCCAGCAGCTTAGACAGGGCCAATGAGCAGTTCTTC	CASSLDRANEQFF
NA	TRBJ1-6	TRBV19	NA	TGTGCCAGTGGCGAGGGAAGCAGTTTAAATTCACCCCTCCACTTT	CASGEGSSLNSPLHF
NA	TRBJ1-2	TRBV4-3	NA	TGCGCCAGCAGACTTGGGCAGGGCGACGAAGTGGGTGGCTACACCTTC	CASRLGQGDEVGGYTF
TRBD2	TRBJ2-1	TRBV7-9	NA	TGTGCCAGCAGCTTTGGGACTAGCTATTTATATGAGCAGTTCTTC	CASSFGTSYLYEQFF
TRBD1	TRBJ1-6	TRBV7-6	NA	TGTGCCAGCAGCTTAGAGGGACAGGGTAATTCACCCCTCCACTTT	CASSLEGQGNSPLHF
NA	TRBJ1-4	TRBV5-6	NA	TGTGCCAGCAGCCGACCGGCAGGTGAAAAACTGTTTTTT	CASSRPAGEKLFF
NA	TRBJ2-7	TRBV6-5	few	TGTGCCAGCAGCGACAGCGAGAGAAGCGAGCAGTACTTC	CASSDSERSEQYF
TRBD1	TRBJ2-7	TRBV28	NA	TGTGCCAGCAGACAGGGCTACAGGGGTGTATCCTACGAGCAGTACTTC	CASRQGYRGVSYEQYF
NA	TRBJ2-5	TRBV5-5	NA	TGTGCCAGCAGCCCCGGGACTTTCCAAGAGACCCAGTACTTC	CASSPGTFQETQYF
TRBD1	TRBJ2-7	TRBV3-1/TRBV3-2	NA	TGTGCCAGCAGCCATACAGGGGCGTACGAGCAGTACTTC	CASSHTGAYEQYF
NA	TRBJ2-5	TRBV7-2	NA	TGTGCCAGCAGCGAAGACAGGTTTGGGACCCAGTACTTC	CASSEDRFGTQYF
TRBD1	TRBJ2-7	TRBV2	NA	TGTGCCAGCAGCCAGGGGGCTAGGTACGAGCAGTACTTC	CASSQGARYEQYF
NA	TRBJ2-1	TRBV28	NA	TGTGCCAGCAGTTTTCTTTATGAGCAGTTCTTC	CASSFLYEQFF
NA	TRBJ2-5	TRBV7-8	NA	TGTGCCAGCAGCTTCGGAGAGACCCAGTACTTC	CASSFGETQYF
NA	TRBJ1-4	TRBV6-4	NA	TGTGCCAGCAGACTCCAGGGGAATGAAAAACTGTTTTTT	CASRLQGNEKLFF
NA	TRBJ2-3	TRBV21-1	NA	TGTGCCAGCAGCGCGGGGACTAGTCCAGGGGATACGCAGTATTTT	CASSAGTSPGDTQYF
TRBD2	TRBJ2-7	TRBV11-2	NA	TGTGCCAGCAGCTCGGGACTAGCGGGTGGCGAGCAGTACTTC	CASSSGLAGGEQYF
NA	TRBJ2-1	TRBV10-3	NA	TGTGCCATGTCGTCCTACAATGAGCAGTTCTTC	CAMSSYNEQFF
TRBD2	TRBJ2-3	TRBV2	NA	TGTGCCAGCAGACTAGCGGGAACCACAGATACGCAGTATTTT	CASRLAGTTDTQYF
TRBD1	TRBJ1-2	TRBV2	NA	TGTGCCAGCAGTGTCAGCCAAGTGACAGGGGGTTATGGCTACACCTTC	CASSVSQVTGGYGYTF
NA	TRBJ1-1	TRBV30	NA	TGTGCCTGGAGACATACAGGGTTGAACACTGAAGCTTTCTTT	CAWRHTGLNTEAFF
TRBD1	TRBJ1-1	TRBV18	NA	TGTGCCAGCTCGCCGGGACAGGGGGCGGGGAGAACTTTCTTT	CASSPGQGAGRTFF
TRBD2	TRBJ2-1	TRBV19	NA	TGTGCCAGTGCTAGCGGGAGGGATGGCCGGAATGAGCAGTTCTTC	CASASGRDGRNEQFF
NA	TRBJ2-1	TRBV7-3	NA	TGTGCCAGCAGCCCCTCAATTAGCTCCTACAATGAGCAGTTCTTC	CASSPSISSYNEQFF
NA	TRBJ2-1	TRBV11-1	NA	TGTGCCAGCAGCTTAAGACTCCCAGGGCACAATGAGCAGTTCTTC	CASSLRLPGHNEQFF
TRBD2	TRBJ2-3	TRBV7-2	NA	TGTGCCAGCAATCCGGGGGGGTTCCCAGATACGCAGTATTTT	CASNPGGFPDTQYF
TRBD2	TRBJ2-1	TRBV4-3	NA	TGCGCCAGCAGCCAACAGCGGGAAAGCTCCTACAATGAGCAGTTCTTC	CASSQQRESSYNEQFF
NA	TRBJ1-1	TRBV18	once	TGTGCCAGCTCCCGGCAGGCTGCAAACACTGAAGCTTTCTTT	CASSRQAANTEAFF
NA	TRBJ1-3	TRBV25-1	NA	TGTGCCAGCAGCAAGACAGTTCTCTCTGGAAACACCATATATTTT	CASSKTVLSGNTIYF